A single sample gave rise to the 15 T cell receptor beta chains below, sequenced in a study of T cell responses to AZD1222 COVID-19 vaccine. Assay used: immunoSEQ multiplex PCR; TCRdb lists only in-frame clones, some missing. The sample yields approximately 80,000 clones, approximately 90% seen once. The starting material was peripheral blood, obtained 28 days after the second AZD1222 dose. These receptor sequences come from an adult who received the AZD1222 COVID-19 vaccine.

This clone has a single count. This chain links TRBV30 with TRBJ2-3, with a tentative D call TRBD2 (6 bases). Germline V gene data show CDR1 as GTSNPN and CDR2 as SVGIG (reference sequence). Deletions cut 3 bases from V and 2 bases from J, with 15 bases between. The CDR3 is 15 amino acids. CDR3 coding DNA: TGTGCCTGGAGGGGAGGTAGGGACTTCACAGATACGCAGTATTTT. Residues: CAWRGGRDFTDTQYF. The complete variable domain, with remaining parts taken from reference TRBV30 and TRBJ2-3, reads SQTIHQWPATLVQPVGSPLSLECTVEGTSNPNLYWYRQAAGRGLQLLFYSVGIGQISSEVPQNLSASRPQDRQFILSSKKLLLSDSGFYLCAWRGGRDFTDTQYFGPGTRLTVL.

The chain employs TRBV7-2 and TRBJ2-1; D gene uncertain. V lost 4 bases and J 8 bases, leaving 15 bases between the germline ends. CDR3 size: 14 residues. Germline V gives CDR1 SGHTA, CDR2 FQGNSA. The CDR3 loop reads CASSSRVGWDEQFF. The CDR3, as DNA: TGTGCCAGCAGCTCAAGGGTGGGTTGGGATGAGCAGTTCTTC.

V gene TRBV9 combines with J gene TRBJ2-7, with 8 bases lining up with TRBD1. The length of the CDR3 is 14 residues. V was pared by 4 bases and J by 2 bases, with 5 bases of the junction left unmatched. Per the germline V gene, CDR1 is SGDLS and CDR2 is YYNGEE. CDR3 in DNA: TGTGCCAGCAGCAGGGCAGGGGGCGCCTACGAGCAGTACTTC. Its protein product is CASSRAGGAYEQYF.

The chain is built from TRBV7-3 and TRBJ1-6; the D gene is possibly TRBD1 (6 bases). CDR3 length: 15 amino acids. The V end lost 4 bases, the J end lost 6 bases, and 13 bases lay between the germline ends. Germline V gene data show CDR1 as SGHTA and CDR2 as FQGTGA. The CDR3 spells CASSSQGGANSPLHF. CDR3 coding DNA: TGTGCCAGCAGCTCACAGGGTGGTGCTAATTCACCCCTCCACTTT. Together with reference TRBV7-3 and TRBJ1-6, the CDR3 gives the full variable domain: GAGVSQTPSNKVTEKGKYVELRCDPISGHTALYWYRQSLGQGPEFLIYFQGTGAADDSGLPNDRFFAVRPEGSVSTLKIQRTERGDSAVYLCASSSQGGANSPLHFGNGTRLTVT.

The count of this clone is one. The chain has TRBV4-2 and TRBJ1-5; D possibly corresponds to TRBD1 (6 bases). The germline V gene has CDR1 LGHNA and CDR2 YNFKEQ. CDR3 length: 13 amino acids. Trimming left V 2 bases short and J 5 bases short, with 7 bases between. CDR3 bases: TGTGCCAGCAGCCAAAACAGGGATCAGCCCCAGCATTTT. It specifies CASSQNRDQPQHF.

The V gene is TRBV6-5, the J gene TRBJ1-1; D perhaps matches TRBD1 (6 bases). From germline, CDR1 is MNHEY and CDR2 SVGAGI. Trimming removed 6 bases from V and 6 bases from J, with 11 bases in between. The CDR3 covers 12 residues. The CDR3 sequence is CASSPRQAEAFF. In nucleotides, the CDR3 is TGTGCCAGCAGCCCAAGACAGGCTGAAGCTTTCTTT.

The CDR3 region is CASSPQGARGNTIYF. CDR3 in DNA: TGTGCCAGCAGTCCCCAGGGGGCCAGAGGAAACACCATATATTTT. The J gene is TRBJ1-3, the V gene TRBV6-5; TRBD1 aligns across 8 bases. The V gene end was trimmed by 5 bases and the J gene end by 4 bases; junction bases not matched to a gene: 7. This CDR3 comprises 15 residues. In germline, CDR1 is MNHEY, CDR2 SVGAGI.

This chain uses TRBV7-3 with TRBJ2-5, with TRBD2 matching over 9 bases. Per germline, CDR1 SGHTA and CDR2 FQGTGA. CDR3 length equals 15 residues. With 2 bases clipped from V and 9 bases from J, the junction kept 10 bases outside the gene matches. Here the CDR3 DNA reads TGTGCCAGCAGCTTATACCCTAGCGGGAAGGATGCCCAGTACTTC. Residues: CASSLYPSGKDAQYF.

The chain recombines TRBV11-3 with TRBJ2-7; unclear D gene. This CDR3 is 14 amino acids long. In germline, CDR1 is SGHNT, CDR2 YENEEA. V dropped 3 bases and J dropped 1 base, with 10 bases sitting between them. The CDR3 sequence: CASSFLGQSYEQYF. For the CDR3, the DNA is TGTGCCAGCAGCTTCCTTGGCCAATCCTACGAGCAGTACTTC. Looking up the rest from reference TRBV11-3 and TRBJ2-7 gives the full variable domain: EAGVVQSPRYKIIEKKQPVAFWCNPISGHNTLYWYLQNLGQGPELLIRYENEEAVDDSQLPKDRFSAERLKGVDSTLKIQPAELGDSAVYLCASSFLGQSYEQYFGPGTRLTVT.

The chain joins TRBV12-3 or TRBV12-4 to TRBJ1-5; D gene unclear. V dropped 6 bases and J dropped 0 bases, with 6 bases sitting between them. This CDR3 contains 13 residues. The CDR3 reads CASRISSNQPQHF. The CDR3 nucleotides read TGTGCCAGCAGGATTTCTAGCAATCAGCCCCAGCATTTT.

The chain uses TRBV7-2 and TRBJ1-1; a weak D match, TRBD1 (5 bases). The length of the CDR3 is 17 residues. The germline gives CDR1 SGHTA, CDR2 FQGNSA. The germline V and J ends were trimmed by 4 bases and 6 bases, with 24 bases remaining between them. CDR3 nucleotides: TGTGCCAGCAGCTCCCACTCGGGAGTGGTTCAGGGCCCTGAAGCTTTCTTT. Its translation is CASSSHSGVVQGPEAFF.

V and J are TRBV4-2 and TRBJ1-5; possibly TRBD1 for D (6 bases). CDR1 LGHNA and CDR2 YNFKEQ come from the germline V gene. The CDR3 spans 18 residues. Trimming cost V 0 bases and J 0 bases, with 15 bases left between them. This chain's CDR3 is CASSQEGGRTDSNQPQHF. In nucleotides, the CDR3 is TGTGCCAGCAGCCAAGAAGGTGGGCGGACAGATAGCAATCAGCCCCAGCATTTT.

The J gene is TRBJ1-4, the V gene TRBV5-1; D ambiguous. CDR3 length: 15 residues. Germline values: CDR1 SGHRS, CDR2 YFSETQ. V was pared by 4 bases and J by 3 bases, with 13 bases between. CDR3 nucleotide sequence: TGCGCCAGCAGCCGGCAGGCCGCCTCTAATGAAAAACTGTTTTTT. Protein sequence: CASSRQAASNEKLFF.

The CDR3 spells CASSYTTGWQFF. The CDR3 DNA reads as TGTGCCAGCAGTTACACGACAGGCTGGCAGTTCTTC. The chain employs TRBV6-5 and TRBJ2-1; TRBD1 might be the D (6 bases). This CDR3 has 12 amino acids. CDR1 is MNHEY, CDR2 SVGAGI, per germline. V dropped 2 bases and J dropped 12 bases, with 11 bases sitting between them.

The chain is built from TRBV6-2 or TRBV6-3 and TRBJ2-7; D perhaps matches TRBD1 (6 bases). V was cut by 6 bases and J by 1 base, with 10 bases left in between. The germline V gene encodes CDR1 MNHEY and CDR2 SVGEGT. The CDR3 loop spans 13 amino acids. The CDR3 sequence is CASSNRVSYEQYF. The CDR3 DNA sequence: TGTGCCAGCAGCAACAGGGTATCCTACGAGCAGTACTTC.